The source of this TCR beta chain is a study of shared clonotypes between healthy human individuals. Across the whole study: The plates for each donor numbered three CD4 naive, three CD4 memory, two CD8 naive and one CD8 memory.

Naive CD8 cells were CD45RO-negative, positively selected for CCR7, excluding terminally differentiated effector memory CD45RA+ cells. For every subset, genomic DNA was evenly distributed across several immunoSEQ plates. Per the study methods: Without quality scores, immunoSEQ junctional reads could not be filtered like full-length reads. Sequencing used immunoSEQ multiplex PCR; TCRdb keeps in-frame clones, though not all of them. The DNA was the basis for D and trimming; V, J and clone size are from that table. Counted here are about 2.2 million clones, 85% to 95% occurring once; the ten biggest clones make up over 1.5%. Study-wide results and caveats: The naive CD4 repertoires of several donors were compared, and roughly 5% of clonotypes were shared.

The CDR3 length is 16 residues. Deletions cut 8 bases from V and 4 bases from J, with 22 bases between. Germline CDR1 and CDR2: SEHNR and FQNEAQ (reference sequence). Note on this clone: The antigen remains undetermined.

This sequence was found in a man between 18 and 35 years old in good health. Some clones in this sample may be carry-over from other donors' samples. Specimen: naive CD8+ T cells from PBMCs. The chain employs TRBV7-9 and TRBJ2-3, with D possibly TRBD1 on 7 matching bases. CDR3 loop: CASSVGGGFRADTQYF. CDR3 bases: TGTGCCAGCTCCGTAGGAGGGGGCTTTAGGGCAGATACGCAGTATTTT.